A selection of T cell receptor beta chains follows, all from one sample in a study of pediatric ulcerative colitis. The protocol was immunoSEQ multiplex PCR, while the TCRdb copy is restricted to in-frame clones and leaves out a portion. Here the sample spans about 35,000 clones, about three quarters being singletons. What was sequenced was gut tissue. The receptors stem from a boy aged 5-17 years with mild ulcerative colitis. Each CDR3 is given with its conserved first and last residue. The D gene is left open where the match is weak. A clone size is listed for some rows: how often the clone was seen (once, few, many), or a class if it is expanded.

>TRBJ1-2|TRBV29-1|.|.
TGCAGCGTTGGATCGGATTCCTATGGCTACACCTTC
CSVGSDSYGYTF
>TRBJ1-5|TRBV21-1|.|.
TGTGCCAGCAGCAAAGAAACTCGCGAATGGGACAATCAGCCCCAGCATTTT
CASSKETREWDNQPQHF
>TRBJ1-2|TRBV5-6|once|.
TGTGCCAGCAGCTTGTACCATTTGGAGGGAAACTATGGCTACACCTTC
CASSLYHLEGNYGYTF
>TRBJ2-7|TRBV5-8|.|.
TGTGCCAGCAGGGGATTTTTCGAGGTCAGCTCCTACGAGCAGTACTTC
CASRGFFEVSSYEQYF
>TRBJ2-1|TRBV30|.|.
TGTGCCTGCTCCCGGGGCTTCGAGCAGTTCTTC
CACSRGFEQFF
>TRBJ2-3|TRBV1|few|.
TGCACCAGCAGCCAAGTCACTAGCGACGGCACAGATACGCAGTATTTT
CTSSQVTSDGTDTQYF
>TRBJ1-2|TRBV29-1|.|.
TGCAGCGTTGAAGAATTAAGGACCTATGGCTACACCTTC
CSVEELRTYGYTF
>TRBJ1-4|TRBV7-6|.|.
TGTGCCAGCAGCCCCAAGCGGTCGACCCCAAGGAAGGAAAAACTGTTTTTT
CASSPKRSTPRKEKLFF
>TRBJ1-1|TRBV5-8|few|.
TGTGCCAGCAGCTGGGTGGTGAGAGACACTGAAGCTTTCTTT
CASSWVVRDTEAFF
>TRBJ2-7|TRBV21-1|.|.
TGTGCCAGCAGCAAGGGACCCGACAGGGGGCCGCTATCCTACGAGCAGTACTTC
CASSKGPDRGPLSYEQYF
>TRBJ1-6|TRBV19|.|.
TGTGCCAGTAGTATCCGGGACAAGAATTCACCCCTCCACTTT
CASSIRDKNSPLHF
>TRBJ2-5|TRBV5-4|.|.
TGTGCCAGCAGCTTGTTAGGACAGCAAGAGACCCAGTACTTC
CASSLLGQQETQYF
>TRBJ2-3|TRBV7-9|.|.
TGTGCCAGCAGCTTAAGCGGGACAGATACGCAGTATTTT
CASSLSGTDTQYF
>TRBJ2-5|TRBV18|.|.
TGTGCCAGCTCACCAAGTCCCCTCCAAGAGACCCAGTACTTC
CASSPSPLQETQYF
>TRBJ1-2|TRBV29-1|few|.
TGCAGCGTTGAAGATCGGGGACCGGCCTATGGCTACACCTTC
CSVEDRGPAYGYTF
>TRBJ1-2|TRBV5-8|.|TRBD1
TGTGCCAGCAGCTTCCCGGGACAGGGATTTGGCTACACCTTC
CASSFPGQGFGYTF
>TRBJ2-2|TRBV19|.|TRBD1
TGTGCCAGTAGTTCCGGGACAGTCGTGGCCGGGGAGCTGTTTTTT
CASSSGTVVAGELFF
>TRBJ2-7|TRBV7-9|.|.
TGTGCCAGCGACTACTATAGAGCCGACGGCCGCTACGAGCAGTACTTC
CASDYYRADGRYEQYF
>TRBJ2-5|TRBV2|.|.
TGTGCCAGCAGTCTGGGGGTCCAAGAGACCCAGTACTTC
CASSLGVQETQYF
>TRBJ2-2|TRBV6-5|once|.
TGTGCCAGCAGTTACAGGCGGCTAAACACCGGGGAGCTGTTTTTT
CASSYRRLNTGELFF
>TRBJ1-3|TRBV11-2|few|.
TGTGCCAGCAGCTTCCGGGAATACTCTGGAAACACCATATATTTT
CASSFREYSGNTIYF
>TRBJ1-4|TRBV30|.|.
TGTGCCTGGAGTGGTAAGCTCGAAGGAGAAAAACTGTTTTTT
CAWSGKLEGEKLFF
>TRBJ1-1|TRBV4-2|.|TRBD1
TGTGCCAGCAGCCTAGACAGGGCCACTGAAGCTTTCTTT
CASSLDRATEAFF
>TRBJ1-4|TRBV10-3|.|TRBD1
TGTGCCATCAGTGCGAAAGAATTTAAGGGGGCAAGGGGAGAAAAACTGTTTTTT
CAISAKEFKGARGEKLFF
>TRBJ2-5|TRBV7-9|.|.
TGTGCCAGCAGCCCCCGGTTTACTCTCCAAGAGACCCAGTACTTC
CASSPRFTLQETQYF
>TRBJ1-2|TRBV12-5|.|.
TGTGCTAGTGGTTTCTCCAACAGGGAGGATGGCTACACCTTC
CASGFSNREDGYTF
>TRBJ2-7|TRBV5-1|.|TRBD1
TGCGCCAGCAGCTTCGACTCCGGGACAGGGGGCGAGCAGTACTTC
CASSFDSGTGGEQYF
>TRBJ1-4|TRBV30|.|.
TGTGCCTGGAGTTGGGGCTTTAATGAAAAACTGTTTTTT
CAWSWGFNEKLFF
>TRBJ1-2|TRBV5-1|.|TRBD1
TGCGCCAGCAGCGCCGGGACAGGGTGGGGCTACACCTTC
CASSAGTGWGYTF
>TRBJ2-1|TRBV29-1|.|.
TGCAGCGTTGGATTTGTGGGGGGAGAGCAGTTCTTC
CSVGFVGGEQFF
>TRBJ2-3|TRBV18|.|TRBD1
TGTGCCAGCTCACTACGGGTAGGACAGGACACAGATACGCAGTATTTT
CASSLRVGQDTDTQYF
>TRBJ1-1|TRBV4-1|.|.
TGCGCCAGCAGCCAAGGGATCGGACTTGAAGCTTTCTTT
CASSQGIGLEAFF
>TRBJ1-5|TRBV19|.|.
TGTGCCAGTAGTACGCGCGACTGGTATAGCAATCAGCCCCAGCATTTT
CASSTRDWYSNQPQHF
>TRBJ2-7|TRBV7-2|.|TRBD1
TGTGCCAGCAGCTCCGTTTGGACAGGGTCCTACGAGCAGTACTTC
CASSSVWTGSYEQYF
>TRBJ1-1|TRBV6-1|.|.
TGTGCCAGCAGTGAAAGTATCAGGTTTGGCAGGGCCGAAGAAGCTTTCTTT
CASSESIRFGRAEEAFF
>TRBJ1-2|TRBV10-3|.|.
TGTGCCATCAGTGGCATGGACTATGGCTACACCTTC
CAISGMDYGYTF
>TRBJ2-1|TRBV7-2|.|.
TGTGCCAGCAGCTTAGAGCCTTGGCCCGAAGATGAGCAGTTCTTC
CASSLEPWPEDEQFF
>TRBJ2-7|TRBV5-1|.|TRBD2
TGCGCCAGCAGCTTGACTAGCGGCAAATACGAGCAGTACTTC
CASSLTSGKYEQYF
>TRBJ2-3|TRBV30|.|.
TGTGCCTGGGACGGGGAGGCCCCCGGCACAGATACGCAGTATTTT
CAWDGEAPGTDTQYF
>TRBJ1-6|TRBV23-1|.|TRBD1
TGCGCCAGCAGTCAAGACAGGGATACTTCACCCCTCCACTTT
CASSQDRDTSPLHF